This T cell receptor beta chain is drawn from a study of blood T cell repertoires in COVID-19. About the research overall: Italy, Spain and the United States were the sources of the convalescent and acute COVID-19 samples. PBMCs, B-cell-depleted T cells, or T cells provided the cDNA or gDNA that made up the material.

Per the authors' pipeline: By means of reference gene primer amplification, nucleated cell counts were estimated. The data were produced by immunoSEQ multiplex PCR, yet TCRdb's version contains in-frame clones alone and is incomplete. That table is the source of V, J and clone size, and D and trimming were worked out from the DNA. The data contain roughly 120,000 clones, roughly 80% of them seen just once; the ten biggest clones take up 1.5% to 2%. Trimming left V 1 base short and J 5 bases short, with 7 bases between. Germline lookup yields CDR1 SGHDT and CDR2 YYEEEE. This CDR3 is built from 13 residues.

Source material: peripheral blood. This chain joins TRBV5-6 and TRBJ2-1; D ambiguous. The sequence derives from a man in his 70s with acute or convalescent COVID-19. CDR3 protein: CASSLITDNEQFF. The CDR3 DNA reads TGTGCCAGCAGCTTGATAACGGACAATGAGCAGTTCTTC.